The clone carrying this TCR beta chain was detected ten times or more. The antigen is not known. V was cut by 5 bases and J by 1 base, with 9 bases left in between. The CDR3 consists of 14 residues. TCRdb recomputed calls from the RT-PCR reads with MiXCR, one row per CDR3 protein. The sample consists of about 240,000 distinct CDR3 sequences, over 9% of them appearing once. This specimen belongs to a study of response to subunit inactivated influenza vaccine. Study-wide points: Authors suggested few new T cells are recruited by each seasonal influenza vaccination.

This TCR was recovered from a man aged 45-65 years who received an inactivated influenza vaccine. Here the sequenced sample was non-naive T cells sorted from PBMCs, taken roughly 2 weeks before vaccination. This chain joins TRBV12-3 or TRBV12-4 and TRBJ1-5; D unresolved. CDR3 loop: CASSKGVSNQPQHF. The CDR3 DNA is TGTGCCAGCAGTAAGGGCGTAAGCAATCAGCCCCAGCATTTT.